The present T cell receptor (beta chain) was sequenced within a study of blood T cell repertoires in COVID-19. Study-wide context: Italy, Spain and the United States were the sources of the convalescent and acute COVID-19 samples. T cells, B-cell-depleted T cells, or PBMCs supplied cDNA or gDNA.

In the original analysis: The authors estimated nucleated cell counts from reference gene primer amplification. Produced via immunoSEQ multiplex PCR; TCRdb's table is partial and in-frame only. For V, J and clone size, that table is used; D and trimming come from the DNA. The sample lists some 33,000 clones, 91% occurring once. The ends were cut back, 6 bases at V and 9 bases at J, with 18 bases in the middle. This CDR3 region has 14 residues. CDR1 is MNHEY and CDR2 is SVGEGT in the germline V gene. The chain employs TRBV6-2 or TRBV6-3 and TRBJ2-4, with D possibly TRBD1 on 5 matching bases. Material: peripheral blood. The receptor was derived from a human donor in a cohort sampled during active COVID-19. DNA for the CDR3: TGTGCCAGCAGCCAAGCGAGGTACCAGGGCATTCAGTACTTC. It codes for CASSQARYQGIQYF.